This TCR beta chain emerged from a study of blood T cell repertoires in COVID-19. Turning to the study itself: There were acute and convalescent COVID-19 samples, and they came from the United States, Italy and Spain. Sources were T cells, B-cell-depleted T cells, or PBMCs; the material itself was cDNA or gDNA.

The CDR3 loop spans 14 amino acids. Germline loops: CDR1 GTSNPN, CDR2 SVGIG (reference sequence). Trimming removed 1 base at V and 4 bases at J, with 11 bases between. Profiling relied on immunoSEQ multiplex PCR, and the TCRdb table lists in-frame clones only, not all of them. The sample lists approximately 400,000 clones; approximately 88% were seen once. Enrollment of patients from Seattle took place during active infection, with longitudinal follow-up. The source material was peripheral blood. The chain is built from TRBV30 and TRBJ1-5; weak D call: TRBD1 (6 bases). The TCR sequence derives from a woman between 45 and 65 years old with COVID-19, enrolled during active disease. The CDR3 bases are TGTGCCTGGAGTGCCGGGGACACTAATCAGCCCCAGCATTTT. Translated, it gives CAWSAGDTNQPQHF.